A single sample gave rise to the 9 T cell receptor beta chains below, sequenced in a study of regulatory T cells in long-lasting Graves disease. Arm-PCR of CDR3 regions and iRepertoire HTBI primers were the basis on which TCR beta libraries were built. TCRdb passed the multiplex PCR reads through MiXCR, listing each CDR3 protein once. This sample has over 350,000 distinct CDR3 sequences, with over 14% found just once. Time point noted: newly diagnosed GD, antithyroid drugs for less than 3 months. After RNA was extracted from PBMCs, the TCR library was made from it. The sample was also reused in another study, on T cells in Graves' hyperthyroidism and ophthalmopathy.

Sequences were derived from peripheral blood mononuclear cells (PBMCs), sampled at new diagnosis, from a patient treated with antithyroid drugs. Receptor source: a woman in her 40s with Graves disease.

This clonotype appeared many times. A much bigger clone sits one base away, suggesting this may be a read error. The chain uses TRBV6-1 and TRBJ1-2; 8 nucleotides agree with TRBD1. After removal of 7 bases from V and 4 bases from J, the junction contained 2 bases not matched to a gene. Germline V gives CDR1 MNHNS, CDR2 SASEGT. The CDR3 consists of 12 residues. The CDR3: CASKDRAYGYTF. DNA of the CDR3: TGTGCCAGCAAGGACAGGGCCTATGGCTACACCTTC.

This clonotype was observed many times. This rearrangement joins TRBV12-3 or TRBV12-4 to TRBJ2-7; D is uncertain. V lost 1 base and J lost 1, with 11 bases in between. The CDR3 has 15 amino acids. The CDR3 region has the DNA TGTGCCAGCAGTTTAGGTGGTGGTATTTCCTACGAGCAGTACTTC. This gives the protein CASSLGGGISYEQYF.

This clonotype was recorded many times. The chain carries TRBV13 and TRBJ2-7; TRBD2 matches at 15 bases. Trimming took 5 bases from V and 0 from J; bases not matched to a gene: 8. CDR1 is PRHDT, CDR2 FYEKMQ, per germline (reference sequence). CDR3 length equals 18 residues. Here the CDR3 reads CASSPRTSGRASSYEQYF. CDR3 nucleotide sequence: TGTGCCAGCAGCCCCCGGACTAGCGGGAGGGCCAGCTCCTACGAGCAGTACTTC.

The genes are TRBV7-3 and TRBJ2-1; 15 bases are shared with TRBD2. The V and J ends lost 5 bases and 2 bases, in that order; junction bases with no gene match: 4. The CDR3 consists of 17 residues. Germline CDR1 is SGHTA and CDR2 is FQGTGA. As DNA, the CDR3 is TGTGCCAGCAGCCCGGGACTAGCGGGAGGCACCTACAATGAGCAGTTCTTC. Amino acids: CASSPGLAGGTYNEQFF.

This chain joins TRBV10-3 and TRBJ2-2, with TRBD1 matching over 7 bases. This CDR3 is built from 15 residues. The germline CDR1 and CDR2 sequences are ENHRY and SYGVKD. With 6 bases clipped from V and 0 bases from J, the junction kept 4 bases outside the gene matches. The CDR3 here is CAIRGTDPNTGELFF. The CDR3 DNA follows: TGTGCCATCAGGGGGACAGACCCGAACACCGGGGAGCTGTTTTTT.

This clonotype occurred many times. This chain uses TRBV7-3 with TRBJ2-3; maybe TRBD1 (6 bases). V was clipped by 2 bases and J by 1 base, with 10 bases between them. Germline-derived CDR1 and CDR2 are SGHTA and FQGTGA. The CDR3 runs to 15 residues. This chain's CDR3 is CASSLDRTGTDTQYF. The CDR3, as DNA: TGTGCCAGCAGCTTAGACAGGACTGGCACAGATACGCAGTATTTT. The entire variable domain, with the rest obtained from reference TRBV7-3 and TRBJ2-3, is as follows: GAGVSQTPSNKVTEKGKYVELRCDPISGHTALYWYRQSLGQGPEFLIYFQGTGAADDSGLPNDRFFAVRPEGSVSTLKIQRTERGDSAVYLCASSLDRTGTDTQYFGPGTRLTVL.

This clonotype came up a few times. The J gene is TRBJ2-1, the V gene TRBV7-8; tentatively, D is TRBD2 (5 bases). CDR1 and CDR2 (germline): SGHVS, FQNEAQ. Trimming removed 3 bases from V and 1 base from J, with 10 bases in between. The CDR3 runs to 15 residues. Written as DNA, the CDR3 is TGTGCCAGCAGCTTCGGGGTACCGTCCTACAATGAGCAGTTCTTC. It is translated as CASSFGVPSYNEQFF. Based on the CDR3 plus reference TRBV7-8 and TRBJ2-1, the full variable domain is GAGVSQSPRYKVAKRGQDVALRCDPISGHVSLFWYQQALGQGPEFLTYFQNEAQLDKSGLPSDRFFAERPEGSVSTLKIQRTQQEDSAVYLCASSFGVPSYNEQFFGPGTRLTVL.

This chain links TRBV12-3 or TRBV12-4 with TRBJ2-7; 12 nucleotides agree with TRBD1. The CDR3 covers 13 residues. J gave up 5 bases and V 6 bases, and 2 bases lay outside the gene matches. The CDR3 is CASSGTGGHEQYF. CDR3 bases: TGTGCCAGCAGCGGGACAGGGGGCCACGAGCAGTACTTC.

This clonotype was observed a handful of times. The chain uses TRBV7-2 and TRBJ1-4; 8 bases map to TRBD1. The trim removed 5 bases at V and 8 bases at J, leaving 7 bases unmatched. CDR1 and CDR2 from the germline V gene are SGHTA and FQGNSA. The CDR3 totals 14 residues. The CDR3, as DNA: TGTGCCAGCAGCCCTCGGACAGGGAAGGAAAAACTGTTTTTT. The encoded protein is CASSPRTGKEKLFF.